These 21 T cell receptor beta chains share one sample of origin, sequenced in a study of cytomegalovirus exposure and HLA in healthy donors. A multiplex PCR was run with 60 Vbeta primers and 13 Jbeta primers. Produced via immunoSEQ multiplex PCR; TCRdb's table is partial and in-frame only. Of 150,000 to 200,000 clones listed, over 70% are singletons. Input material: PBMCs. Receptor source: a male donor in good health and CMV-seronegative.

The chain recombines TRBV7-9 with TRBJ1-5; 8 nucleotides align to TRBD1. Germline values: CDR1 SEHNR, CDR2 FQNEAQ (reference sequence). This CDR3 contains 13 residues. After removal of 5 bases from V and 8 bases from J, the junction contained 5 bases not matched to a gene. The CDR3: CASSPGQGKPQHF. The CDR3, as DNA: TGTGCCAGCAGCCCCGGACAGGGCAAGCCCCAGCATTTT.

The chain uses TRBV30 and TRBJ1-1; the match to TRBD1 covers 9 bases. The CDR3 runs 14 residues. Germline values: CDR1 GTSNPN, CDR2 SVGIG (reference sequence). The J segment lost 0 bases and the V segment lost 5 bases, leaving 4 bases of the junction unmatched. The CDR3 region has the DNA TGTGCCTGGGGGACAGGGACGTTGAACACTGAAGCTTTCTTT. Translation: CAWGTGTLNTEAFF.

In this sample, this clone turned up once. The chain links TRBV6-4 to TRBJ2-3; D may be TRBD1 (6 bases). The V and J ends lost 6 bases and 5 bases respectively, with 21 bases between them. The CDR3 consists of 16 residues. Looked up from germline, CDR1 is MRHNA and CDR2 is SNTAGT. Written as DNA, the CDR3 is TGTGCCAGCAGGGACGGTGAGGCACAGACAGGAGATACGCAGTATTTT. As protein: CASRDGEAQTGDTQYF.

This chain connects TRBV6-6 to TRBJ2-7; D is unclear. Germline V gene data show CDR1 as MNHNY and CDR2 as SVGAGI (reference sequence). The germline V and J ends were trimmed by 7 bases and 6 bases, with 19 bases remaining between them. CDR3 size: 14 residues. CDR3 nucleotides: TGTGCCAGCACCCCTCGCGCCAATCAGGCCGAGCAGTACTTC. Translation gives CASTPRANQAEQYF.

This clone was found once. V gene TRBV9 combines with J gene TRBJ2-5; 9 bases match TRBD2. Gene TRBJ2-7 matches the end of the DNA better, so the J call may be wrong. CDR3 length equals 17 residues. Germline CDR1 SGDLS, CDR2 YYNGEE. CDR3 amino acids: CASSVGSLSGRSDEQYF. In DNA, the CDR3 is TGTGCCAGCAGCGTAGGGAGCCTCAGCGGGAGGTCGGACGAGCAGTACTTC.

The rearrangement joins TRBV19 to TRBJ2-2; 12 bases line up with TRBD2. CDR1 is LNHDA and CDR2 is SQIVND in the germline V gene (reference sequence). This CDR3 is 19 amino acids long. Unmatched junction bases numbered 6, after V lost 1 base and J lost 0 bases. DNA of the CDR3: TGTGCCAGTAGTATAGGCCGGACTAGCGGGGTGACGAACACCGGGGAGCTGTTTTTT. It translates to CASSIGRTSGVTNTGELFF.

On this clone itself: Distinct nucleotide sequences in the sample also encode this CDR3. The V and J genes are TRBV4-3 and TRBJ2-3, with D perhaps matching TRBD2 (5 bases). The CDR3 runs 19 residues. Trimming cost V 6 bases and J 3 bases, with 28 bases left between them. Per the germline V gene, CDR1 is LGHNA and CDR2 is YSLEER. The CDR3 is CASRPRLGSGFLSTDTQYF. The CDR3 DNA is TGCGCCAGCAGACCCCGTTTAGGGAGTGGTTTTTTGAGTACAGATACGCAGTATTTT.

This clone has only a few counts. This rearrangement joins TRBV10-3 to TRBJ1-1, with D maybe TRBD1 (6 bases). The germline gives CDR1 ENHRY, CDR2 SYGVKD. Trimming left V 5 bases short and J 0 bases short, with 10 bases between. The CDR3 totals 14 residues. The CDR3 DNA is TGTGCCATCAGTTACGGACAGCTGAACACTGAAGCTTTCTTT. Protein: CAISYGQLNTEAFF.

CDR3 residues: CASSFPGQGVYEQYF. The CDR3 nucleotides read TGTGCCAGCAGTTTTCCGGGACAGGGGGTATACGAGCAGTACTTC. The chain couples TRBV6-5 to TRBJ2-7; TRBD1 agrees at 11 bases. This CDR3 contains 15 residues. Per the germline V gene, CDR1 is MNHEY and CDR2 is SVGAGI. V lost 4 bases, J lost 4 bases, and 6 bases stayed unmatched.

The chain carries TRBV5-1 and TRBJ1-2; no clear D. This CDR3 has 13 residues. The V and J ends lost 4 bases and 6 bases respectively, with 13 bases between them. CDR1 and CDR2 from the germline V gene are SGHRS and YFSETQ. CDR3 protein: CASSPQIGDGYTF. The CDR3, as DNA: TGCGCCAGCAGCCCCCAGATCGGGGATGGCTACACCTTC.

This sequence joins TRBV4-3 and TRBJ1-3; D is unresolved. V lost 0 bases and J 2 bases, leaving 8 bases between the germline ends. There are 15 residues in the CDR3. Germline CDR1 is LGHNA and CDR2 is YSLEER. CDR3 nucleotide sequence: TGCGCCAGCAGCCAAGATCGGGTCCCTGGAAACACCATATATTTT. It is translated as CASSQDRVPGNTIYF.

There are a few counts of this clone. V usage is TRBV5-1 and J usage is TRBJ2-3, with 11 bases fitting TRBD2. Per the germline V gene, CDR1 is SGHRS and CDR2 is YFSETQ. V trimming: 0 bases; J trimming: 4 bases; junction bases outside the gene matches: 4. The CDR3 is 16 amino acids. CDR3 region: CASSLGLAGKSDTQYF. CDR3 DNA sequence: TGCGCCAGCAGCTTGGGACTAGCGGGGAAGTCAGATACGCAGTATTTT.

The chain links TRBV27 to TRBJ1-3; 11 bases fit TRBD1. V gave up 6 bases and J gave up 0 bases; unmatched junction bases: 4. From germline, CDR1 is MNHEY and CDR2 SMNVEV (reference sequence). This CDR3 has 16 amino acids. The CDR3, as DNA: TGTGCCAGCAGGGGGACAGGGGGTTTCTCTGGAAACACCATATATTTT. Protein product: CASRGTGGFSGNTIYF.

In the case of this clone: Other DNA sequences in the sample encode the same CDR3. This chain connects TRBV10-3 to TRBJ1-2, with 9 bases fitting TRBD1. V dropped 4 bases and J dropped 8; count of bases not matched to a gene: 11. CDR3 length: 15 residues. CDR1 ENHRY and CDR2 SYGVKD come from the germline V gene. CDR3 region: CAISGGQGSIGGYTF. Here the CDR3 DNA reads TGTGCCATCAGTGGGGGACAGGGAAGCATCGGCGGCTACACCTTC.

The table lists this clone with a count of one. The CDR3 region has the DNA TGTGCCAGCAGCGACACTACCGGAGGGGAGACCCAGTACTTC. Residues: CASSDTTGGETQYF. The chain joins TRBV9 to TRBJ2-5; possible D gene TRBD2, 6 bases. Germline CDR1 SGDLS, CDR2 YYNGEE. The CDR3 totals 14 residues. V lost 3 bases and J lost 5, with 14 bases in between.

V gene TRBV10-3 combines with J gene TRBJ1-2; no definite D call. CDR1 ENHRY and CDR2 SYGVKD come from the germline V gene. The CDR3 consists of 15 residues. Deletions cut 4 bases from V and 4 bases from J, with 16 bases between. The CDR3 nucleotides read TGTGCCATCAGTGTTAGCAGACCCACCCCCTATGGCTACACCTTC. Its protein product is CAISVSRPTPYGYTF.

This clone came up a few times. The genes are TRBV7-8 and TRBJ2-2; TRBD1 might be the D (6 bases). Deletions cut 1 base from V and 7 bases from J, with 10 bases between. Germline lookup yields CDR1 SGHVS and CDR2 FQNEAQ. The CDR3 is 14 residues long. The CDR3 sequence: CASSLGQADGELFF. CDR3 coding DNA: TGTGCCAGCAGCTTAGGACAGGCCGACGGGGAGCTGTTTTTT.

The CDR3 region is CASSSGRGYTEAFF. CDR3 coding DNA: TGTGCCAGCTCCTCCGGGAGGGGGTACACTGAAGCTTTCTTT. V gene TRBV18 combines with J gene TRBJ1-1, with D maybe TRBD1 (6 bases). The germline CDR1 and CDR2 sequences are KGHSH and LQKENI. V was trimmed by 6 bases and J by 3 bases, leaving 14 bases between them. CDR3 length equals 14 residues.

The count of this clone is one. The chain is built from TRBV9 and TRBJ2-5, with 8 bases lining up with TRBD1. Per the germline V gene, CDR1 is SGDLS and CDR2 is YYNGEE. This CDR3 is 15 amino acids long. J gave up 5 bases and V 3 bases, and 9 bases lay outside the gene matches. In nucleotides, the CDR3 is TGTGCCAGCAGCGCCCAACAGGGGGGTTACGAGACCCAGTACTTC. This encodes CASSAQQGGYETQYF.

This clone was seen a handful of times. The CDR3 DNA sequence: TGTGCCAGCAGCTTACGGTACGAGCAGTACTTC. Protein product: CASSLRYEQYF. V usage is TRBV7-8 and J usage is TRBJ2-7; D remains unclear. The CDR3 sequence is 11 residues long. Germline CDR1 and CDR2: SGHVS and FQNEAQ. V shed 2 bases and J shed 4 bases, with 3 bases lying between them.

The CDR3 sequence is CASSGSGTGEKLFF. The CDR3 DNA is TGTGCCAGCAGCGGGTCCGGGACAGGGGAAAAACTGTTTTTT. This chain uses TRBV5-4 with TRBJ1-4, with 9 bases matching TRBD1. Germline V CDR1 and CDR2: SGHNT, YYREEE (reference sequence). This CDR3 contains 14 residues. The V gene end was trimmed by 4 bases and the J gene end by 8 bases; junction bases not matched to a gene: 6.